Included here is one TCR beta chain sequence, with context. This record comes from a study of CD8+CD57+ T cells in acquired aplastic anemia. V was pared by 3 bases and J by 5 bases, with 16 bases between. Germline V gene lookup returns CDR1 DFQATT and CDR2 SNEGSKA (reference sequence). The CDR3 loop spans 14 amino acids. Genomic DNA, serving as template, underwent TCR beta VDJ and CDR3 profiling. TCRdb re-derived calls from the reads in MiXCR, one entry per CDR3 protein. The sample lists just over 400,000 distinct CDR3 sequences, 65% to 80% seen once, with around 4% in the top ten. The sequencing input was sorted CD4+, CD8+, or CD8+CD57+ T cells (not recorded which) from PBMCs. The receptor was isolated from a human donor in good health, serving as a control. The rearrangement joins TRBV20-1 to TRBJ1-1; D may be TRBD1 (6 bases). The CDR3 nucleotides read TGCAGTGCTAGGACAGGACTTAACACTACTGAAGCTTTCTTT. This encodes CSARTGLNTTEAFF.